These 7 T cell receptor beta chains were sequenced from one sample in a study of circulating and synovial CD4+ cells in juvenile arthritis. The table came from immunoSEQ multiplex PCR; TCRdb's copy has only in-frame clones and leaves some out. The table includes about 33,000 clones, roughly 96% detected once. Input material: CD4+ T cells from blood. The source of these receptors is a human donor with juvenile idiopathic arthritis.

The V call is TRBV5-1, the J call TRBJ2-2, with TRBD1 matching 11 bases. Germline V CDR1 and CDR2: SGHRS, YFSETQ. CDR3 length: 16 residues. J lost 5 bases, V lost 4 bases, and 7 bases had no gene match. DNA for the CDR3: TGCGCCAGCAGCCCAGCCGGGACAGGGGGAACCGGGGAGCTGTTTTTT. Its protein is CASSPAGTGGTGELFF.

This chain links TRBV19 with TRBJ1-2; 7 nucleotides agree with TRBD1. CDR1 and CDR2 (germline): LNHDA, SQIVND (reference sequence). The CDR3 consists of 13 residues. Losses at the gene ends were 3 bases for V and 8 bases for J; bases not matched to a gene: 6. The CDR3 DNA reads TGTGCCAGTAGTATGAGCAGGGGGAGCGGCTACACCTTC. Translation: CASSMSRGSGYTF.

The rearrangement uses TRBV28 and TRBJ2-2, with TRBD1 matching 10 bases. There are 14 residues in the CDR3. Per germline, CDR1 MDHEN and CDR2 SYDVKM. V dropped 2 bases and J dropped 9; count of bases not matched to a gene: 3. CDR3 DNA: TGTGCCAGCAGTTTACGACAGGGGGCCAGGGAGCTGTTTTTT. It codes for CASSLRQGARELFF.

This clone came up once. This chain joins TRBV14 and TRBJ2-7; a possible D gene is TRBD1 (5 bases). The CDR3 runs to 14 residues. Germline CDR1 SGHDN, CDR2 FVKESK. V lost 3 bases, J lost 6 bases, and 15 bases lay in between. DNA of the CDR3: TGTGCCAGCAGCCATGGGGCAGGTTCTGGCGAGCAGTACTTC. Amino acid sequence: CASSHGAGSGEQYF. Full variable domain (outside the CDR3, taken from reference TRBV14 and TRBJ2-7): EAGVTQFPSHSVIEKGQTVTLRCDPISGHDNLYWYRRVMGKEIKFLLHFVKESKQDESGMPNNRFLAERTGGTYSTLKVQPAELEDSGVYFCASSHGAGSGEQYFGPGTRLTVT.

The CDR3 region is CASSKAGGINYGYTF. The CDR3 bases are TGCGCCAGCAGCAAAGCAGGGGGCATTAACTATGGCTACACCTTC. The rearrangement uses TRBV5-1 and TRBJ1-2; TRBD1 matches at 8 bases. V gave up 4 bases and J gave up 1 base; unmatched junction bases: 6. This CDR3 is 15 amino acids long. CDR1 and CDR2 (germline): SGHRS, YFSETQ.

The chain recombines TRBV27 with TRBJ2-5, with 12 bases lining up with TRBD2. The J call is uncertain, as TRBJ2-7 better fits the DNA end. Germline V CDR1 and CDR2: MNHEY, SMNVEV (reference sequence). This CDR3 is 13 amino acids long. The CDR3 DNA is TGTGCCAGTCGGACTAGCGGGGCCTACGAGCAGTACTTC. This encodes CASRTSGAYEQYF.

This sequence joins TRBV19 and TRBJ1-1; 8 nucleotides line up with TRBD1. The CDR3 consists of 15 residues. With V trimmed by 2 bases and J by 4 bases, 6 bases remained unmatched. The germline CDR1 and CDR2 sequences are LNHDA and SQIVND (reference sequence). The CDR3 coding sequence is TGTGCCAGTAGTATACAGGGGGCTACGGGCACTGAAGCTTTCTTT. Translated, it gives CASSIQGATGTEAFF. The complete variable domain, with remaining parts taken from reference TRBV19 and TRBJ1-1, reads DGGITQSPKYLFRKEGQNVTLSCEQNLNHDAMYWYRQDPGQGLRLIYYSQIVNDFQKGDIAEGYSVSREKKESFPLTVTSAQKNPTAFYLCASSIQGATGTEAFFGQGTRLTVV.